These T cell receptor beta chains were read from a single sample in a study of T-cell reconstitution after alpha-beta-depleted transplantation in children. One entry per CDR3 protein results from TCRdb running MiXCR on the PCR reads. The sample comprises roughly 420,000 distinct CDR3 sequences, 15% to 20% of which are singletons, and approximately 29% rests with the top ten. This sample comprised PBMCs, mostly from graft donor cells, obtained 360 days after TCRalphabeta/CD19-depleted stem cell transplant. The origin of the receptors is a boy under three years old who had a stem cell transplant for Wiskott-Aldrich syndrome, so the T cells may come from the graft donor. Each CDR3 is given with its conserved first and last residue. D genes are given only for firm matches. Not all rows give a size; the values are once, few, many and, for expanded clones, a class.

CDR3 length: 14; J gene: TRBJ2-1; D gene: NA; V gene: TRBV5-1; clone size: NA; CDR3 protein: CASGSGRIYNEQFF; CDR3 DNA: TGCGCCAGCGGATCCGGACGAATCTACAATGAGCAGTTCTTC
CDR3 length: 15; J gene: TRBJ2-7; D gene: TRBD2; V gene: TRBV20-1; clone size: few; CDR3 protein: CSARLQTSGAYEQYF; CDR3 DNA: TGCAGTGCTAGACTTCAAACTAGCGGGGCCTACGAGCAGTACTTC
CDR3 length: 15; J gene: TRBJ2-5; D gene: TRBD2; V gene: TRBV5-1; clone size: NA; CDR3 protein: CASSLVGLATETQYF; CDR3 DNA: TGCGCCAGCAGCTTGGTAGGACTAGCGACAGAGACCCAGTACTTC
CDR3 length: 14; J gene: TRBJ2-3; D gene: NA; V gene: TRBV6-1; clone size: few; CDR3 protein: CASSEGGGVKTQYF; CDR3 DNA: TGTGCCAGCAGTGAAGGAGGCGGGGTAAAGACGCAGTATTTT
CDR3 length: 16; J gene: TRBJ2-5; D gene: NA; V gene: TRBV4-1; clone size: few; CDR3 protein: CASSQSGTERQETQYF; CDR3 DNA: TGCGCCAGCAGCCAATCCGGGACGGAGAGACAAGAGACCCAGTACTTC
CDR3 length: 12; J gene: TRBJ2-5; D gene: TRBD1; V gene: TRBV29-1; clone size: NA; CDR3 protein: CSVVRGRETQYF; CDR3 DNA: TGCAGCGTTGTTAGGGGGCGGGAGACCCAGTACTTC
CDR3 length: 13; J gene: TRBJ2-7; D gene: NA; V gene: TRBV3-1; clone size: NA; CDR3 protein: CASSPIPAYEQYF; CDR3 DNA: TGTGCCAGCAGCCCCATTCCCGCCTACGAGCAGTACTTC
CDR3 length: 15; J gene: TRBJ2-7; D gene: TRBD1; V gene: TRBV5-1; clone size: NA; CDR3 protein: CASSLGGTDVYEQYF; CDR3 DNA: TGCGCCAGCAGCTTGGGAGGGACAGACGTCTACGAGCAGTACTTC
CDR3 length: 16; J gene: TRBJ2-1; D gene: NA; V gene: TRBV5-1; clone size: few; CDR3 protein: CASSLHRVGIYNEQFF; CDR3 DNA: TGCGCCAGCAGCCTTCACAGGGTAGGGATCTACAATGAGCAGTTCTTC
CDR3 length: 15; J gene: TRBJ1-2; D gene: TRBD1; V gene: TRBV18; clone size: few; CDR3 protein: CASSPPGQGSYGYTF; CDR3 DNA: TGTGCCAGCTCACCGCCGGGACAGGGGAGCTATGGCTACACCTTC
CDR3 length: 13; J gene: TRBJ2-7; D gene: NA; V gene: TRBV10-3; clone size: NA; CDR3 protein: CAIRTQELYEQYF; CDR3 DNA: TGTGCCATCAGGACCCAAGAACTGTACGAGCAGTACTTC
CDR3 length: 14; J gene: TRBJ2-5; D gene: NA; V gene: TRBV5-1; clone size: few; CDR3 protein: CASSLDLAVETQYF; CDR3 DNA: TGCGCCAGCAGCTTGGATTTGGCCGTAGAGACCCAGTACTTC
CDR3 length: 14; J gene: TRBJ2-7; D gene: NA; V gene: TRBV11-2; clone size: NA; CDR3 protein: CASSATRMGYEQYF; CDR3 DNA: TGTGCCAGCAGCGCGACCAGGATGGGGTACGAGCAGTACTTC